This record concerns one T cell receptor (beta chain) sequence. What it binds is unknown. This is likely a read error, given that the CDR3 carries no conserved phenylalanine or tryptophan at its end. The limits of the CDR3 on the DNA are not certain, so only TCRdb's listed CDR3 is given. This sample was taken from a study of breast tumors, draining lymph nodes, adjacent tissues. Findings and caveats of the study: Tumors had less TCR diversity than lymph nodes, more than nontumor tissue.

The CDR3 length equals 9 residues, ends included. Germline values: CDR1 SGHAT, CDR2 FQNNGV. Breast cancer patients provided tissue from their axillary draining lymph nodes. One entry per CDR3 protein results from TCRdb running MiXCR on the multiplex PCR reads. The table lists 150,000 to 200,000 distinct CDR3 sequences, approximately 30% of them singletons. The gene calls are TRBV11-2 and TRBJ1-4; the DNA was not used to check the table's D call, TRBD1. This clonotype was sampled from a female donor with breast cancer. Some clones in this sample may be carry-over from other donors' samples. Sequencing was done on a sample of axillary lymph node tissue. The CDR3 loop is CASSLGALA.